This T cell receptor (beta chain) originates from a study of blood T cell repertoires in COVID-19. Overall study: Acute and convalescent COVID-19 samples came from the United States, Italy and Spain. PBMCs, B-cell-depleted T cells, or T cells were the source of the cDNA or gDNA that made up the material.

Per the original data handling: For nucleated cells, counts were estimated from reference gene primer amplification. Some clones are missing from TCRdb's copy, which holds only in-frame ones; the method was immunoSEQ multiplex PCR. Clone size and the V and J calls come from that table; the DNA yielded D and trimming. In the table there are around 300,000 clones, 90% of which are singletons. Sequencing used peripheral blood. This receptor was taken from a woman aged 40 to 50 with acute or convalescent COVID-19.

CDR3: CAISDGPGAFYGYTF. The CDR3 nucleotides are TGTGCCATCAGTGATGGGCCAGGGGCCTTCTATGGCTACACCTTC. The rearrangement joins TRBV10-3 to TRBJ1-2; D perhaps matches TRBD1 (6 bases). The germline V gene encodes CDR1 ENHRY and CDR2 SYGVKD. The CDR3 spans 15 residues. V was shortened by 3 bases and J by 4 bases, with 15 bases between the two germline ends.